This entry features one TCR beta chain sequence. This receptor's antigen is unknown. No base-level quality is on record; no much larger clone is a single base apart. This specimen comes from a study of blood T cell repertoires in COVID-19 (dated by TCRdb to 2019 to 2021). Regarding the study in general: Samples from collaborators originated in the United States, Italy and Spain and spanned both the acute and convalescent phases of COVID-19. Subjects who had been exposed to COVID-19, were actively infected with it, or had recovered from it provided the deeply sampled blood TCRbeta repertoires that made up the dataset. Where available, HLA class I and class II types were taken from metadata supplied by the sample provider and were not determined by assay-based typing. The material from the prospective study consisted of cDNA or gDNA derived from T cells, B-cell-depleted T cells, or PBMCs. Sample metadata almost always included a de-identified subject ID, COVID-19 status, age in years and sex. The samples were drawn from two sources: the first 160 participants of the ongoing ImmuneRACE study, and 1,000 to 1,500 subjects contributed by 6 global collaborators. The repertoires were made available in a free public database intended to serve as a resource for research on the immune response to SARS-CoV-2.

One collaborating source in Seattle enrolled patients during active infection and followed them longitudinally through the course of disease. Whole blood was collected in K2EDTA tubes by collaborating institutions according to the institutions' own protocols. Collaborator samples were shipped for TCRbeta analysis as frozen whole blood, isolated PBMCs, or DNA extracted from either sample type. TCRbeta CDR3 regions were amplified from genomic DNA by means of the immunoSEQ Assay, a bias-controlled multiplex PCR. The published analysis was carried out like this. Within the assay, amplification of reference gene primers was used to estimate how many nucleated cells each sample contained. To quantify the absolute abundance of each unique TCRbeta CDR3 rearrangement, sequence reads were collapsed and filtered. For each sample, productive Simpson clonality was calculated by taking the square root of Simpson's diversity index across productive rearrangements. What TCRdb holds here is the immuneACCESS table cut down to in-frame rearrangements. Part of the clones is not present; checked against another copy, under half of the missing clones reflect an unresolved V gene, and the others are unexplained. The V and J calls and clone size come from that table; D and trimming were worked out from the DNA. Recorded for this sample are about 160,000 clones; 70% to 85% of them occurred a single time. The top ten hold less than 8% of the sample.

Study-level results and caveats: How much clinical and demographic metadata was included differed by source and by participant, and the metadata was provided uncurated.

The germline V gene provides CDR1 MDHEN and CDR2 SYDVKM. Germline trimming: 4 bases from V, 9 bases from J; junction bases outside gene matches: 8. From the cysteine up to the phenylalanine, the CDR3 has a length of 15 residues. Left in the record is the CDR3 DNA by itself, 45 bases read in frame from the first base. Input material: peripheral blood. The V gene is TRBV28 and the J gene is TRBJ2-1; 11 nucleotides in the junction match TRBD2. This receptor was taken from a man older than 75 with COVID-19, enrolled during active disease. The encoded CDR3 is CASSSGLAGGTEQFF. The DNA reads TGTGCCAGCAGTTCTGGTCTAGCGGGGGGTACTGAGCAGTTCTTC.